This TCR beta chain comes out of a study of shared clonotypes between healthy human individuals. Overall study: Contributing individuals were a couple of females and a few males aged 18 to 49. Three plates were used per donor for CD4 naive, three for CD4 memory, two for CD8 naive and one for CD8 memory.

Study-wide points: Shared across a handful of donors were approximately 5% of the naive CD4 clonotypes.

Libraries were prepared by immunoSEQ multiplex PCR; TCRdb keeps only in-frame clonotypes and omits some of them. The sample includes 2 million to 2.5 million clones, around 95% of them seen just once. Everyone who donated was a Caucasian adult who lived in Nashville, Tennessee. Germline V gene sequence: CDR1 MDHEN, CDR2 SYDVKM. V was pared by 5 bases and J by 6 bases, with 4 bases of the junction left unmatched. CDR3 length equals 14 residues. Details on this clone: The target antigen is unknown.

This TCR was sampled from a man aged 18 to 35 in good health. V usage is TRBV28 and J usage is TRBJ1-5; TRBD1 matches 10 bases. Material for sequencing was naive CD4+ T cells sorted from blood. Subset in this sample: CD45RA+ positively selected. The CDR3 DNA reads TGTGCCAGCAGTGGCCGGGACAGGGGTCAGCCCCAGCATTTT. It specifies CASSGRDRGQPQHF.